The clone carrying this TCR beta chain has a handful of counts. Its antigen is not known. The sample originates from a study of cytomegalovirus exposure and HLA in healthy donors. Study as a whole: Around 200 million T cells yielded roughly 120 million unique TCR beta sequences, as an earlier analysis found. Early on, a data release was issued that held 80 million or so unique TCRs from HLA-typed donors. General observations from the study: As a later analysis revealed, most CMV-associated TCR beta chains appeared HLA-restricted.

The PCR used 60 Vbeta and 13 Jbeta primers. Method: immunoSEQ multiplex PCR; TCRdb's copy keeps in-frame clones and lacks some. The sample gives some 200,000 clones, roughly 80% of which show up once; 3.1% is in the top ten. CDR3 size: 13 residues. Trimming at V came to 11 bases and at J to 3 bases, leaving 9 bases not matched to a gene. Per germline, CDR1 MDHEN and CDR2 SYDVKM. The chain carries TRBV28 and TRBJ2-7; 8 bases map to TRBD2. The receptor comes from a female donor in good health and CMV-seronegative. Sample: PBMCs. In nucleotides, the CDR3 is TGTGCCTCCGGACTAGCTATGATCTACGAGCAGTACTTC. It is translated as CASGLAMIYEQYF.